Each of the 25 T cell receptor beta chains below was sequenced from the same sample in a study of blood T cell repertoires in COVID-19. Profiled with immunoSEQ multiplex PCR; TCRdb holds only in-frame clones, not every one. The sample has about 240,000 clones, nearly 85% seen once. The sample taken for sequencing was peripheral blood. The receptors were sampled from a human donor in a cohort sampled during active COVID-19.

This rearrangement joins TRBV9 to TRBJ2-2; D is ambiguous. There are 15 residues in the CDR3. The V gene's germline CDR1 is SGDLS and CDR2 YYNGEE. V dropped 0 bases and J dropped 1 base, with 7 bases sitting between them. CDR3 amino acids: CASSVVAGNTGELFF. The CDR3 DNA reads as TGTGCCAGCAGCGTAGTGGCAGGGAACACCGGGGAGCTGTTTTTT.

The chain links TRBV14 to TRBJ1-6; a possible D gene is TRBD1 (5 bases). Germline assignment: CDR1 SGHDN and CDR2 FVKESK. Between the trimmed V and J ends, which lost 1 base and 11 bases, there was a span of 18 bases. This CDR3 has 16 residues. CDR3 in amino acids: CASSQVGAGKSAPLHF. The CDR3 DNA reads TGTGCCAGCAGCCAAGTGGGTGCAGGGAAGTCCGCACCCCTCCACTTT.

The V call is TRBV27, the J call TRBJ1-1; possible D gene TRBD1, 5 bases. This CDR3 has 13 residues. The germline CDR1 and CDR2 sequences are MNHEY and SMNVEV (reference sequence). Trimming removed 7 bases from V and 0 bases from J, with 9 bases in between. The CDR3, as DNA: TGTGCCAGCAAGGGGTTCATGAACACTGAAGCTTTCTTT. It yields the protein CASKGFMNTEAFF.

V usage is TRBV27 and J usage is TRBJ1-1, with TRBD1 as a possible D gene (5 bases). The CDR3 length is 14 residues. Germline lookup yields CDR1 MNHEY and CDR2 SMNVEV (reference sequence). V was shortened by 6 bases and J by 5 bases, with 16 bases between the two germline ends. Here the CDR3 reads CASRPRGRRTEAFF. The CDR3 nucleotides are TGTGCCAGCAGGCCCCGGGGGAGGAGGACTGAAGCTTTCTTT.

The chain combines TRBV10-1 with TRBJ2-5; 8 positions agree with TRBD2. This CDR3 spans 15 amino acids. Trimming took 8 bases from V and 2 from J; bases not matched to a gene: 10. Germline V gives CDR1 WNHNN, CDR2 SYGVQD (reference sequence). For the CDR3, the DNA is TGCGCCAGCCCTGATGGTAGCGGGGAACAAGAGACCCAGTACTTC. Its protein is CASPDGSGEQETQYF.

The chain carries TRBV2 and TRBJ2-1, with a possible D match to TRBD1 (6 bases). CDR1 is SNHLY and CDR2 is FYNNEI in the germline V gene. V was shortened by 6 bases and J by 6 bases, with 15 bases between the two germline ends. The CDR3 has 14 amino acids. The CDR3 reads CASSRETGSNEQFF. The CDR3 DNA is TGTGCCAGCAGCCGAGAAACAGGGAGCAATGAGCAGTTCTTC.

CDR3 in amino acids: CSVNIPGQGRSGANVLTF. The CDR3 bases are TGCAGCGTAAACATCCCAGGCCAGGGTCGCTCTGGGGCCAACGTCCTGACTTTC. The chain couples TRBV29-1 to TRBJ2-6; weak D call: TRBD1 (5 bases). Per the germline V gene, CDR1 is SQVTM and CDR2 is ANQGSEA. CDR3 length equals 18 residues. V lost 6 bases to trimming and J lost 0 bases, with 21 bases between them.

This clone has just one count. The chain has TRBV5-4 and TRBJ1-4; the D gene is possibly TRBD1 (6 bases). The V end was cut by 3 bases, the J end by 10 bases, with 13 bases between. The CDR3 length is 13 residues. Germline V gene sequence: CDR1 SGHNT, CDR2 YYREEE (reference sequence). DNA for the CDR3: TGTGCCAGCAGCTCCGCAACAGGGAGAAAACTGTTTTTT. It is translated as CASSSATGRKLFF.

The J gene is TRBJ1-1, the V gene TRBV11-2; no clear D. The CDR3 runs 13 residues. Germline CDR1 is SGHAT and CDR2 is FQNNGV. V shed 5 bases and J shed 8 bases, with 15 bases lying between them. The CDR3 sequence: CASSPAGTVEAFF. The CDR3 DNA sequence: TGTGCCAGCAGCCCAGCCGGAACAGTCGAAGCTTTCTTT.

The chain has TRBV10-2 and TRBJ2-7; possibly TRBD2 for D (5 bases). Deletions cut 6 bases from V and 2 bases from J, with 11 bases between. This CDR3 is built from 13 residues. Germline V lookup: CDR1 WSHSY, CDR2 SAAADI. CDR3: CASSSGYPYEQYF. The CDR3 coding sequence is TGCGCCAGCAGCTCGGGGTACCCCTACGAGCAGTACTTC.

CDR3 nucleotide sequence: TGTGCCAGCAGCGGCCAGGCATTAGAGCAGTTCTTC. Its translation: CASSGQALEQFF. This rearrangement joins TRBV13 to TRBJ2-1; the D is unclear. The CDR3 totals 12 residues. CDR1 PRHDT and CDR2 FYEKMQ come from the germline V gene (reference sequence). Trimming removed 5 bases at V and 10 bases at J, with 12 bases between.

CDR3 nucleotides: TGTGCCAGCAGCTTATGGGACAGGGGGCACTCTGGGGCCAACGTCCTGACTTTC. This gives the protein CASSLWDRGHSGANVLTF. The chain uses TRBV7-3 and TRBJ2-6, with 12 bases matching TRBD1. Trimming at V came to 2 bases and at J to 0 bases, leaving 2 bases not matched to a gene. The germline V gene encodes CDR1 SGHTA and CDR2 FQGTGA. The CDR3 contains 18 residues. Full variable domain (rest looked up from reference TRBV7-3 and TRBJ2-6): GAGVSQTPSNKVTEKGKYVELRCDPISGHTALYWYRQSLGQGPEFLIYFQGTGAADDSGLPNDRFFAVRPEGSVSTLKIQRTERGDSAVYLCASSLWDRGHSGANVLTFGAGSRLTVL.

This chain uses TRBV4-1 with TRBJ2-5; D gene unclear. V lost 0 bases and J 3 bases, leaving 11 bases between the germline ends. Per germline, CDR1 MGHRA and CDR2 YSYEKL. The CDR3 contains 15 residues. CDR3 amino acids: CASSQEQRYEETQYF. The CDR3 coding sequence is TGCGCCAGCAGCCAAGAGCAGAGGTACGAAGAGACCCAGTACTTC.

The chain recombines TRBV6-5 with TRBJ2-3, with 10 bases matching TRBD2. Germline lookup yields CDR1 MNHEY and CDR2 SVGAGI. This CDR3 is built from 16 residues. V dropped 0 bases and J dropped 9; count of bases not matched to a gene: 9. The CDR3 nucleotides are TGTGCCAGCAGTTACTCTGCTAGCGGGGGACCCCTGACGCAGTATTTT. This codes for CASSYSASGGPLTQYF.

The rearrangement uses TRBV2 and TRBJ1-6; D may be TRBD1 (6 bases). The V and J ends lost 6 bases and 0 bases respectively, with 12 bases between them. CDR3 length: 16 amino acids. The V gene's germline CDR1 is SNHLY and CDR2 FYNNEI. CDR3 nucleotides: TGTGCCAGCAGGGGACATAGAAGCTCCTATAATTCACCCCTCCACTTT. Its protein is CASRGHRSSYNSPLHF.

The V call is TRBV2, the J call TRBJ2-4; TRBD1 aligns across 10 bases. The CDR3 spans 17 residues. Germline-derived CDR1 and CDR2 are SNHLY and FYNNEI. The trim removed 8 bases at V and 0 bases at J, leaving 10 bases unmatched. This CDR3 reads CASWDRGRELAKNIQYF. DNA of the CDR3: TGTGCCAGCTGGGACAGGGGAAGGGAATTAGCCAAAAACATTCAGTACTTC. Combining the CDR3 with reference TRBV2 and TRBJ2-4 gives the whole variable domain EPEVTQTPSHQVTQMGQEVILRCVPISNHLYFYWYRQILGQKVEFLVSFYNNEISEKSEIFDDQFSVERPDGSNFTLKIRSTKLEDSAMYFCASWDRGRELAKNIQYFGAGTRLSVL.

The V call is TRBV7-9, the J call TRBJ2-2; D is perhaps TRBD1 (6 bases). The CDR3 extends over 13 amino acids. The germline gives CDR1 SEHNR, CDR2 FQNEAQ (reference sequence). Trimming left V 4 bases short and J 6 bases short, with 9 bases between. CDR3 sequence (DNA): TGTGCCAGCAGCTCGGACAGCGCCGGGGAGCTGTTTTTT. Its protein product is CASSSDSAGELFF.

The V gene is TRBV9, the J gene TRBJ1-1; possibly TRBD1 for D (6 bases). The CDR3 sequence is 14 residues long. Germline CDR1 SGDLS, CDR2 YYNGEE. V was clipped by 4 bases and J by 0 bases, with 10 bases between them. The CDR3: CASSRTAMNTEAFF. The DNA of the CDR3 is TGTGCCAGCAGCAGGACAGCCATGAACACTGAAGCTTTCTTT. Combining the CDR3 with reference TRBV9 and TRBJ1-1 gives the whole variable domain DSGVTQTPKHLITATGQRVTLRCSPRSGDLSVYWYQQSLDQGLQFLIQYYNGEERAKGNILERFSAQQFPDLHSELNLSSLELGDSALYFCASSRTAMNTEAFFGQGTRLTVV.

V usage is TRBV7-9 and J usage is TRBJ1-1; TRBD1 aligns across 7 bases. After removal of 4 bases from V and 1 base from J, the junction contained 6 bases not matched to a gene. The germline CDR1 and CDR2 sequences are SEHNR and FQNEAQ (reference sequence). This CDR3 region has 15 residues. In nucleotides, the CDR3 is TGTGCCAGCAGCTACAGGGGTAGGGCGAACACTGAAGCTTTCTTT. It specifies CASSYRGRANTEAFF.

V gene TRBV4-2 combines with J gene TRBJ2-7, with 12 bases aligning to TRBD2. V lost 3 bases to trimming and J lost 5 bases; unmatched junction nucleotides: 14. CDR1 LGHNA and CDR2 YNFKEQ come from the germline V gene. This CDR3 comprises 18 residues. The CDR3 DNA follows: TGTGCCAGCAGCCAGGACAGCGCTAGCGGGGGGGCTAGAAACGAGCAGTACTTC. Translated: CASSQDSASGGARNEQYF.

The chain uses TRBV11-3 and TRBJ2-1; 13 bases agree with TRBD2. J gave up 5 bases and V 5 bases, and 6 bases lay outside the gene matches. The length of the CDR3 is 16 residues. Looked up from germline, CDR1 is SGHNT and CDR2 is YENEEA. DNA of the CDR3: TGTGCCAGCAGCCCGACCGGGACTAGCGGGAACAATGAGCAGTTCTTC. Encoded protein: CASSPTGTSGNNEQFF.

The rearrangement joins TRBV18 to TRBJ2-1; 8 bases are shared with TRBD2. V shed 0 bases and J 5 bases; nucleotides not matched to a gene: 6. The CDR3 has 16 residues. Germline CDR1 KGHSH, CDR2 LQKENI. This CDR3 is CASSPPVQREHNEQFF. The CDR3 nucleotides read TGTGCCAGCTCACCACCGGTTCAGCGGGAGCACAATGAGCAGTTCTTC. Filled out from reference TRBV18 and TRBJ2-1, the complete variable domain reads NAGVMQNPRHLVRRRGQEARLRCSPMKGHSHVYWYRQLPEEGLKFMVYLQKENIIDESGMPKERFSAEFPKEGPSILRIQQVVRGDSAAYFCASSPPVQREHNEQFFGPGTRLTVL.

The rearrangement links TRBV19 to TRBJ1-2, with 8 bases that match TRBD1. Germline loops: CDR1 LNHDA, CDR2 SQIVND (reference sequence). V dropped 6 bases and J dropped 2; count of bases not matched to a gene: 11. The CDR3 covers 16 residues. CDR3 residues: CASSPRRGQENYGYTF. CDR3 coding DNA: TGTGCCAGTAGCCCACGAAGGGGACAGGAAAACTATGGCTACACCTTC.

As to this clone: At one boundary the junction diverges from the germline segment, which might be a read error. J is TRBJ1-1 and V is TRBV6-6; no clear D. This CDR3 has 12 amino acids. From germline, CDR1 is MNHNY and CDR2 SVGAGI (reference sequence). The CDR3, as DNA: TGTGCCAGCAGTTACGAAGGCAGGCCGGCAGAGTTT. This gives the protein CASSYEGRPAEF.

The chain couples TRBV5-4 to TRBJ2-7; 7 bases align to TRBD1. The CDR3 is 15 amino acids. Germline loops: CDR1 SGHNT, CDR2 YYREEE (reference sequence). Germline trimming cut 4 bases from V and 7 bases from J; bases unmatched to any gene: 14. The CDR3 region is CASSREGQLLREQYF. The CDR3 nucleotides are TGTGCCAGCAGCCGTGAGGGACAGCTCCTACGGGAGCAGTACTTC.